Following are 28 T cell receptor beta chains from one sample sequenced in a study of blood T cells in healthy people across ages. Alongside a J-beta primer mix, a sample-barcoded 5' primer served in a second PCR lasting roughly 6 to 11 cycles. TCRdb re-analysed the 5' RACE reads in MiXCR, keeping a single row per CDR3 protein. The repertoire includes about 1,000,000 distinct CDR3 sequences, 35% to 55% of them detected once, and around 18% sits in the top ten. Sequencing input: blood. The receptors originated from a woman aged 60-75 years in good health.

CDR3 loop: CASSDGAVGGDTQYF. The CDR3 DNA reads TGTGCCAGCAGTGACGGGGCAGTGGGCGGCGATACGCAGTATTTT. The rearrangement joins TRBV9 to TRBJ2-3, with D possibly called TRBD1 or TRBD2 (5 bases each). This CDR3 is built from 15 residues. Germline V gives CDR1 SGDLS, CDR2 YYNGEE. Trimming pared 5 bases from V and 6 bases from J, leaving 19 bases between.

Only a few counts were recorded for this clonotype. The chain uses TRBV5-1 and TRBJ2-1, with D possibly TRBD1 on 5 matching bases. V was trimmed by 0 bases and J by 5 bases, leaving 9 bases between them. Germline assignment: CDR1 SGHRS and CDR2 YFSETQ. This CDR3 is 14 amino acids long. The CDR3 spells CASSLGGEDNEQFF. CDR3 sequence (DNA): TGCGCCAGCAGCTTGGGGGGCGAGGACAATGAGCAGTTCTTC.

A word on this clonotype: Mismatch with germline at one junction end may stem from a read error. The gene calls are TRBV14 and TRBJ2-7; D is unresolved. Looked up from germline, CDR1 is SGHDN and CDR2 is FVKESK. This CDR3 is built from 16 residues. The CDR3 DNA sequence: TGTGCCAGCAACCAAGATACCGGAAGCAGTTCCTACGAGCAGTACTTC. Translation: CASNQDTGSSSYEQYF. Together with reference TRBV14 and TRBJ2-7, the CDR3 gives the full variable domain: EAGVTQFPSHSVIEKGQTVTLRCDPISGHDNLYWYRRVMGKEIKFLLHFVKESKQDESGMPNNRFLAERTGGTYSTLKVQPAELEDSGVYFCASNQDTGSSSYEQYFGPGTRLTVT.

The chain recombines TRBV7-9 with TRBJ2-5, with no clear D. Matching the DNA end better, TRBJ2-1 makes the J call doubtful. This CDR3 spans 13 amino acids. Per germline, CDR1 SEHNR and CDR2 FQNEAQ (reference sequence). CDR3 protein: CASSPARKETQFF. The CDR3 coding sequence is TGTGCCAGCAGCCCAGCCAGGAAAGAGACCCAGTTCTTC.

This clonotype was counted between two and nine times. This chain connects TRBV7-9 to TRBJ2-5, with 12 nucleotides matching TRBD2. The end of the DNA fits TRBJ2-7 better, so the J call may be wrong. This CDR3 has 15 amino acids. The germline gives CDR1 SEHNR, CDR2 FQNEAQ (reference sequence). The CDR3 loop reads CASSSTSGRPNEQYF. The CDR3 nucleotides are TGTGCCAGCAGTTCGACTAGCGGGAGACCCAACGAGCAGTACTTC.

The CDR3 sequence: CASSWGDTSNEKLFF. CDR3 nucleotide sequence: TGTGCCAGCAGCTGGGGCGATACCAGTAATGAAAAACTGTTTTTT. The chain joins TRBV9 to TRBJ1-4, with D possibly matching TRBD1 (5 bases). CDR1 is SGDLS, CDR2 YYNGEE, per germline. The V end was cut by 4 bases, the J end by 4 bases, with 14 bases between. This CDR3 contains 15 residues.

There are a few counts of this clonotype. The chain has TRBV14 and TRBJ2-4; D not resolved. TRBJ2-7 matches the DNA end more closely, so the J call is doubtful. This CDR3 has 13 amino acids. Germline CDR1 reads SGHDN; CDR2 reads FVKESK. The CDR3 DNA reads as TGTGCCAGCAGCCACGCAGGTCTGGCCGAGCAGTACTTC. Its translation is CASSHAGLAEQYF.

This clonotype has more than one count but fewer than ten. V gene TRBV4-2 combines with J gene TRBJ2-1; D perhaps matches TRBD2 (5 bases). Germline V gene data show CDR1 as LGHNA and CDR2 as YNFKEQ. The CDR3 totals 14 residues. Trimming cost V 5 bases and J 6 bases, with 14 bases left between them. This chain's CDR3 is CASSFGLGSNEQFF. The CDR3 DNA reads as TGTGCCAGCAGCTTCGGACTCGGAAGCAATGAGCAGTTCTTC.

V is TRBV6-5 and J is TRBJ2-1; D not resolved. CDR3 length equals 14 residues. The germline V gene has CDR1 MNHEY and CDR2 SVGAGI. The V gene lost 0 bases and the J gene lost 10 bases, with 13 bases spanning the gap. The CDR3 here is CASSYSGKGGEQFF. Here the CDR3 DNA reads TGTGCCAGCAGTTACTCGGGGAAGGGTGGCGAGCAGTTCTTC.

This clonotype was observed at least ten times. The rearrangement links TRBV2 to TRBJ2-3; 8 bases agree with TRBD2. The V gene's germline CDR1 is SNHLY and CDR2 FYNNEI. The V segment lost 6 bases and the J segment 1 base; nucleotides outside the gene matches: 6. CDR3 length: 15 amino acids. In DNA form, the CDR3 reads TGTGCCAGCAGCATAGCGGGAAAGGGCACAGATACGCAGTATTTT. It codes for CASSIAGKGTDTQYF.

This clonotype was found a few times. The CDR3 nucleotides are TGCAGTGCTAGAGCCCCGTACCAAGAGACCCAGTACTTC. As protein: CSARAPYQETQYF. The chain has TRBV20-1 and TRBJ2-5; no clear D gene. There are 13 residues in the CDR3. Trimming removed 1 base at V and 0 bases at J, with 6 bases between. Germline V gene sequence: CDR1 DFQATT, CDR2 SNEGSKA (reference sequence).

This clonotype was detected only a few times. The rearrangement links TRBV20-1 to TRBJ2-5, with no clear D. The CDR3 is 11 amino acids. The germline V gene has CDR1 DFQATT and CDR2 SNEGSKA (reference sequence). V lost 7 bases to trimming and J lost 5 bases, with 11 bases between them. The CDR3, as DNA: TGCAGTGTAAGAAGCGTGGAGACCCAGTACTTC. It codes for CSVRSVETQYF.

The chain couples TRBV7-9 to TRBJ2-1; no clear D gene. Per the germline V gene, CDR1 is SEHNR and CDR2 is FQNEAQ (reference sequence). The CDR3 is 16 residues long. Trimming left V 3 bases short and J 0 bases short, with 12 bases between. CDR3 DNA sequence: TGTGCCAGCAGCTTGCGGCCAATAAGCTCCTACAATGAGCAGTTCTTC. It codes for CASSLRPISSYNEQFF.

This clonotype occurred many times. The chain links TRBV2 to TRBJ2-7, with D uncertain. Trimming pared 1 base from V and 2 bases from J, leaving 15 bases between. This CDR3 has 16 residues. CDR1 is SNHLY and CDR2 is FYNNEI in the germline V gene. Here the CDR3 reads CASSEGKGRLTYEQYF. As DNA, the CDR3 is TGTGCCAGCAGTGAAGGGAAAGGGCGTCTGACCTACGAGCAGTACTTC.

In DNA, the CDR3 is TGCAGTGCCGGACCGGGACGTAGCCCTTACGAGCAGTACTTC. Amino acid sequence: CSAGPGRSPYEQYF. The rearrangement uses TRBV20-1 and TRBJ2-7; the D gene could be TRBD1 or TRBD2 (5 bases each). The CDR3 length is 14 residues. Germline V gene lookup returns CDR1 DFQATT and CDR2 SNEGSKA (reference sequence). Deletions cut 6 bases from V and 4 bases from J, with 19 bases between.

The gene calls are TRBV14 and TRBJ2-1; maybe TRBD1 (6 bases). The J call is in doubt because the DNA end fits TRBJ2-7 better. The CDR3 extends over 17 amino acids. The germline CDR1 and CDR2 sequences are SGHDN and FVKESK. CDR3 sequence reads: CASSQYWTESSYNEQYF. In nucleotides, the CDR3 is TGTGCCAGCAGCCAGTACTGGACAGAAAGCTCCTACAATGAGCAGTACTTC.

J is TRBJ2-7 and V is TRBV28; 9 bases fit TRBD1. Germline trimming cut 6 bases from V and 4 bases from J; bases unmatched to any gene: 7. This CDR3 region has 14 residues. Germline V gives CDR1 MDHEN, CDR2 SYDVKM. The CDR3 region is CASRVAGTGYEQYF. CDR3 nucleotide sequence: TGTGCCAGCAGAGTTGCCGGGACAGGGTACGAGCAGTACTTC.

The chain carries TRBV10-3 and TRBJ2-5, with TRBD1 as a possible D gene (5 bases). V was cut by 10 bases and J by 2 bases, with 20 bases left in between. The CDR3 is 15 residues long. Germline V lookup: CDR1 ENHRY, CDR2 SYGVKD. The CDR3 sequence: CATRVYKGQQETQYF. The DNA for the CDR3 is TGTGCCACCAGAGTATATAAAGGACAACAAGAGACCCAGTACTTC.

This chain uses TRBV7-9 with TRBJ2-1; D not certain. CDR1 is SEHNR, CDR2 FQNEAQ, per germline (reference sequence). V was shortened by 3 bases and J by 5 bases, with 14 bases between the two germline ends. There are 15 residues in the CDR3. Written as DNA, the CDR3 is TGTGCCAGCAGCTTGGTCCCCGCACTTAACAATGAGCAGTTCTTC. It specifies CASSLVPALNNEQFF. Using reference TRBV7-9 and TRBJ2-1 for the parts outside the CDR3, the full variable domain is DTGVSQNPRHKITKRGQNVTFRCDPISEHNRLYWYRQTLGQGPEFLTYFQNEAQLEKSRLLSDRFSAERPKGSFSTLEIQRTEQGDSAMYLCASSLVPALNNEQFFGPGTRLTVL.

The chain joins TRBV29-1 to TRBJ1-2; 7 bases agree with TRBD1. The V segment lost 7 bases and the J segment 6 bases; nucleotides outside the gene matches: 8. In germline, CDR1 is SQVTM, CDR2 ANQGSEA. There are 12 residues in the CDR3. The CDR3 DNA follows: TGCAGCGCCATGACAGGGATCCATGGCTACACCTTC. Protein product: CSAMTGIHGYTF.

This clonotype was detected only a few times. The CDR3 DNA reads TGTGCCACCACGGGACAAACTAATGAAAAACTGTTTTTT. It yields the protein CATTGQTNEKLFF. The gene calls are TRBV15 and TRBJ1-4; maybe TRBD1 (6 bases). Trimming cost V 7 bases and J 1 base, with 7 bases left between them. The CDR3 sequence is 13 residues long. Per the germline V gene, CDR1 is LNHNV and CDR2 is YYDKDF (reference sequence). Drawing the rest from reference TRBV15 and TRBJ1-4, the complete variable domain is DAMVIQNPRYQVTQFGKPVTLSCSQTLNHNVMYWYQQKSSQAPKLLFHYYDKDFNNEADTPDNFQSRRPNTSFCFLDIRSPGLGDTAMYLCATTGQTNEKLFFGSGTQLSVL.

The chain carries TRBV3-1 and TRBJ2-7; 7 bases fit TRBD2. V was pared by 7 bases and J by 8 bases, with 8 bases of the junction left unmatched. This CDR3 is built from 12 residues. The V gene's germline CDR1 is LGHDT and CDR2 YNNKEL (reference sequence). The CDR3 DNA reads TGTGCCAGCACCAAGGAGGGAGGGAAGCAGTACTTC. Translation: CASTKEGGKQYF.

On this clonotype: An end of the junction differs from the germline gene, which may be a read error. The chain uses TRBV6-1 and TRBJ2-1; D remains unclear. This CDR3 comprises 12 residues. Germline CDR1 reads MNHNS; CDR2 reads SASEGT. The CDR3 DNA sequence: TGTGCAAGCAGTGTCAACTCCAGGGAGCAGTTCTTC. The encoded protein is CASSVNSREQFF.

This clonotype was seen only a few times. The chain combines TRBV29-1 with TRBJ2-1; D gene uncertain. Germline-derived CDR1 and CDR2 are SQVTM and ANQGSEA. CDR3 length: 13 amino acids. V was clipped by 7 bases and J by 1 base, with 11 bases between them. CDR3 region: CSAPVRSYNEQFF. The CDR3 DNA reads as TGCAGCGCCCCAGTCCGGTCCTACAATGAGCAGTTCTTC.

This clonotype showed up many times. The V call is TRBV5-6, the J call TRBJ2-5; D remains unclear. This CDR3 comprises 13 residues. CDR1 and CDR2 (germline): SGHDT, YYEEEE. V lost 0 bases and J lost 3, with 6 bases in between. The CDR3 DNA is TGTGCCAGCAGCTTGGGGGTAGAAGAGACCCAGTACTTC. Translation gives CASSLGVEETQYF.

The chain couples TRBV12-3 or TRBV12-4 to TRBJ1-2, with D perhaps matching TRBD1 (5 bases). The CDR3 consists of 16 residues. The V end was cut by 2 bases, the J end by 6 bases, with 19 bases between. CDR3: CASSLTGGSFENGYTF. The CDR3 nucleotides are TGTGCCAGCAGTTTAACGGGGGGGTCCTTTGAAAATGGCTACACCTTC.

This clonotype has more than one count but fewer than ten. The CDR3, as DNA: TGCAGCGGCGCTCAATTTGGAACGCAGTATTTT. Its protein is CSGAQFGTQYF. The chain carries TRBV29-1 and TRBJ2-3; D uncertain. Germline V gives CDR1 SQVTM, CDR2 ANQGSEA. The CDR3 consists of 11 residues. The V gene lost 7 bases and the J gene lost 9 bases, with 14 bases spanning the gap.

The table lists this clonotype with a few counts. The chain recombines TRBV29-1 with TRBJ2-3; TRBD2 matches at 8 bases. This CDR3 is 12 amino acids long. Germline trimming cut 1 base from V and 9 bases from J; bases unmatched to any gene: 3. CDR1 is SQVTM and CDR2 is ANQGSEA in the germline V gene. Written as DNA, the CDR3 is TGCAGCGTTGAAGGTCGGGAGGGGACGCAGTATTTT. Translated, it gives CSVEGREGTQYF.